This TCR beta chain was documented in a study of regulatory T cells in long-lasting Graves disease. Sequencing libraries for TCR beta were prepared with iRepertoire HTBI primers and Arm-PCR of CDR3 regions. TCRdb itself ran the multiplex PCR reads through MiXCR, one entry per CDR3 protein. The sample lists about 400,000 distinct CDR3 sequences; approximately 16% were seen once. Study conclusions and caveats: Persistent cases favored TRBV28, TRBJ1-2 and TRBJ2-5.

A few counts support this clonotype. Its specificity is unknown. Trimming stripped 0 bases from V and 8 bases from J, with 16 bases between. The CDR3 contains 15 residues. CDR1 and CDR2 (germline): SGHDN, FVKESK. This sample's time point: newly diagnosed GD, antithyroid drugs for less than 3 months. The TCR library was made from RNA extracted from PBMCs. These records were also assigned to another study, of T cells in Graves' hyperthyroidism and ophthalmopathy. That source notes: Patients aged 18 to 65 had newly diagnosed hyperthyroidism lasting under 2 months. The study used the HTBI primer set for a first-round RT-PCR of the TCR CDR3. Ophthalmopathy prediction by the model preceded onset by a median about 6 months.

This chain uses TRBV14 with TRBJ1-2; D unresolved. The specimen was peripheral blood mononuclear cells (PBMCs), collected at new diagnosis, from a patient treated with antithyroid drugs. The TCR comes from a middle-aged woman with Graves disease. The CDR3 loop reads CASSQDLAGTGGYTF. CDR3 nucleotides: TGTGCCAGCAGCCAAGATCTAGCCGGTACGGGAGGCTACACCTTC.